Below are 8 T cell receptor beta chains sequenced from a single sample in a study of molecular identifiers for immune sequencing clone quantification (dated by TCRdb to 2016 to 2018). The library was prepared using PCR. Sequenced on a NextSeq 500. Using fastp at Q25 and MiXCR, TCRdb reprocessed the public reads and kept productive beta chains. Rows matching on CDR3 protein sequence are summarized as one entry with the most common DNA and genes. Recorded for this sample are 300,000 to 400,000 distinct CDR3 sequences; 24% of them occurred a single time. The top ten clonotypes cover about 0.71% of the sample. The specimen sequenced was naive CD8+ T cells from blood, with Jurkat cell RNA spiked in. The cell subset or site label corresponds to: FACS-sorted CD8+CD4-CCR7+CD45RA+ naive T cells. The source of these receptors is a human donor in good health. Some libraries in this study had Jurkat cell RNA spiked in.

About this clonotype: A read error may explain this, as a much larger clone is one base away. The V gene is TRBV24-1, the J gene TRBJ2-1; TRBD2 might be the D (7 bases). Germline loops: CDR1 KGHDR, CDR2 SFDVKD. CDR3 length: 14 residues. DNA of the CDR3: TGTGCCACCAGTGAGGCAGGGGTCCCGCGGGGGCAGTCCTTC. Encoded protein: CATSEAGVPRGQSF.

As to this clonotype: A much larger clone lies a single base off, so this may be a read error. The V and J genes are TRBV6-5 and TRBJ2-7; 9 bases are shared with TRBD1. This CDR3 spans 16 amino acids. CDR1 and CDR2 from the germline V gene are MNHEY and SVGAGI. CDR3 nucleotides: TGTCCCAGCAGTACTCTAGAGACAGGGGGCTCCTACGAGCAGTACTTC. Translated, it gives CPSSTLETGGSYEQYF.

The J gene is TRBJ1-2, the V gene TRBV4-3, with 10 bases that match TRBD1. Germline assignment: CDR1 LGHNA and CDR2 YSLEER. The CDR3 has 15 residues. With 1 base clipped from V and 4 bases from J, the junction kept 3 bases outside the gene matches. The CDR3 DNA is TGCGCCAGCAGCCAAGGTCGGACAGGGGGCTATGGCTACACCTTC. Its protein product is CASSQGRTGGYGYTF.

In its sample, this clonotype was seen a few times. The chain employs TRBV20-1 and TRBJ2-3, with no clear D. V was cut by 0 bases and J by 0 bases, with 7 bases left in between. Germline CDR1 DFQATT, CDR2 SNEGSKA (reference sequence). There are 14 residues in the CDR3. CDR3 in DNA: TGCAGTGCTAGAGATCGGGTTAGCACAGATACGCAGTATTTT. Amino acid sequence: CSARDRVSTDTQYF.

CDR3 in amino acids: CSDSWASGRPGEQYF. CDR3 sequence (DNA): TGCAGTGATAGTTGGGCTAGCGGACGACCTGGAGAGCAGTACTTC. This chain connects TRBV20-1 to TRBJ2-7; 7 nucleotides line up with TRBD2. This CDR3 comprises 15 residues. Germline assignment: CDR1 DFQATT and CDR2 SNEGSKA (reference sequence). V was clipped by 7 bases and J by 7 bases; unmatched bases: 19.

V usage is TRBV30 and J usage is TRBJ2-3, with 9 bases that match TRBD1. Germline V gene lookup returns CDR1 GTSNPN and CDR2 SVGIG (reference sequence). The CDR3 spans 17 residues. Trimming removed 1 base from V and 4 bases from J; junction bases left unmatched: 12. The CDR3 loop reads CAWSGLGQGFLSDTQYF. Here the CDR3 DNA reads TGTGCCTGGAGTGGGTTGGGACAGGGTTTTTTATCAGATACGCAGTATTTT.

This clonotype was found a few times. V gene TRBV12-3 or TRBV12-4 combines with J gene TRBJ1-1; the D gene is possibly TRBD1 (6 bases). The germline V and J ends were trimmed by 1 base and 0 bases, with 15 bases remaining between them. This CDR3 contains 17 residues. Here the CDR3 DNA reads TGTGCCAGCAGTTTAGACCCCAGGACAGAAATGAACACTGAAGCTTTCTTT. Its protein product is CASSLDPRTEMNTEAFF.

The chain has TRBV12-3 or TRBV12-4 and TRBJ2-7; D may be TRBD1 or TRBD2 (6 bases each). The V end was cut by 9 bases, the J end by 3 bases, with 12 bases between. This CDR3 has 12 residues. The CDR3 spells CASKEGGYEQYF. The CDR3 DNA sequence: TGTGCCAGTAAAGAGGGGGGCTACGAGCAGTACTTC.